This T cell receptor (beta chain) comes out of a study of control samples from healthy donors and cancer patients. Only in-frame clones appear in the TCRdb table, and some are missing; sequencing was by immunoSEQ multiplex PCR. The table shows 25,000 to 35,000 clones, with 85% to 90% occurring only once. This CDR3 region has 14 residues. V shed 8 bases and J 5 bases; nucleotides not matched to a gene: 9. Germline CDR1 MDHEN, CDR2 SYDVKM. The chain carries TRBV28 and TRBJ2-5; 9 nucleotides align to TRBD1. This receptor was identified in a woman between 35 and 50 years old with lung cancer. The sample taken for sequencing was PBMCs. The CDR3 spells CASGGDREIETQYF. CDR3 DNA sequence: TGTGCCAGCGGGGGGGACAGGGAAATCGAGACCCAGTACTTC.